The 18 T cell receptor beta chains presented below share a single source sample, sequenced in a study of regulatory T cells in long-lasting Graves disease. Time point denoted: persistent/refractory GD, antithyroid drugs over 5 years with positive TRAb. The TCR library used RNA extracted from PBMCs. Construction of the TCR beta libraries employed iRepertoire HTBI primers in conjunction with Arm-PCR of CDR3 regions. Each CDR3 protein gets one entry after TCRdb re-called the multiplex PCR reads with MiXCR. The sample has over 650,000 distinct CDR3 sequences; 25% to 35% are singletons. The starting material was peripheral blood mononuclear cells (PBMCs), obtained when the disease was refractory, from a patient treated with antithyroid drugs. The receptor set was obtained from a female donor with Graves disease.

The chain employs TRBV30 and TRBJ1-5, with D perhaps TRBD1 (5 bases). Germline values: CDR1 GTSNPN, CDR2 SVGIG (reference sequence). The CDR3 covers 15 residues. V lost 0 bases and J 7 bases, leaving 16 bases between the germline ends. The CDR3 loop is CAWSVLSGGGQPQHF. CDR3 DNA sequence: TGTGCCTGGAGTGTCCTAAGCGGTGGGGGACAGCCCCAGCATTTT.

This clonotype occurred many times. The rearrangement joins TRBV12-3 or TRBV12-4 to TRBJ2-5, with 14 bases aligning to TRBD2. The CDR3 loop spans 18 amino acids. With V trimmed by 5 bases and J by 2 bases, 10 bases remained unmatched. The CDR3 sequence is CASSPGTSGRRGQETQYF. In nucleotides, the CDR3 is TGTGCCAGCAGTCCCGGGACTAGCGGGAGAAGGGGTCAAGAGACCCAGTACTTC.

The genes are TRBV6-1 and TRBJ1-6; D gene ambiguous. The CDR3 runs 14 residues. CDR1 is MNHNS and CDR2 is SASEGT in the germline V gene. The germline V and J ends were trimmed by 11 bases and 5 bases, with 16 bases remaining between them. CDR3: CACAPGPNNSPLHF. DNA for the CDR3: TGTGCCTGCGCACCGGGCCCTAATAATTCACCCCTCCACTTT.

This sequence joins TRBV5-1 and TRBJ1-5, with TRBD1 matching over 9 bases. Germline values: CDR1 SGHRS, CDR2 YFSETQ. The CDR3 is 16 residues long. V lost 4 bases and J lost 3; bases outside the gene matches: 8. The CDR3: CASSPGDREDNQPQHF. CDR3 bases: TGCGCCAGCAGCCCGGGGGACAGGGAGGACAATCAGCCCCAGCATTTT.

The J gene is TRBJ1-2, the V gene TRBV29-1; D unclear. Trimming left V 1 base short and J 5 bases short, with 11 bases between. The CDR3 consists of 13 residues. Germline CDR1 SQVTM, CDR2 ANQGSEA. CDR3: CSVEGGELYGYTF. The CDR3, as DNA: TGCAGCGTTGAAGGCGGAGAACTATATGGCTACACCTTC.

V usage is TRBV29-1 and J usage is TRBJ2-7, with TRBD1 identical over 7 bases. Germline-derived CDR1 and CDR2 are SQVTM and ANQGSEA. The V and J ends lost 1 base and 5 bases, in that order; junction bases with no gene match: 11. CDR3 length equals 15 residues. The DNA for the CDR3 is TGCAGCGTTGAAGTGTGGGACAGTGCCCCTGACGAGCAGTACTTC. Translated: CSVEVWDSAPDEQYF.

In its sample, this clonotype was seen many times. V gene TRBV6-2 or TRBV6-3 combines with J gene TRBJ2-7; D is unresolved. The CDR3 loop spans 11 amino acids. CDR1 and CDR2 from the germline V gene are MNHEY and SVGEGT. V lost 5 bases to trimming and J lost 5 bases, with 7 bases between them. The CDR3 loop reads CASSTGHEQYF. CDR3 DNA sequence: TGTGCCAGCAGTACTGGCCACGAGCAGTACTTC.

This clonotype was detected many times. The rearrangement uses TRBV7-2 and TRBJ1-4; D ambiguous. The CDR3 runs 14 residues. Trimming left V 0 bases short and J 8 bases short, with 10 bases between. Germline V CDR1 and CDR2: SGHTA, FQGNSA. The DNA of the CDR3 is TGTGCCAGCAGCTTAGCTGTGGGGAGGGAAAAACTGTTTTTT. This gives the protein CASSLAVGREKLFF.

This clonotype showed up just a few times. This chain links TRBV6-5 with TRBJ2-5; 7 positions match TRBD2. Germline values: CDR1 MNHEY, CDR2 SVGAGI. The CDR3 totals 14 residues. V was clipped by 4 bases and J by 6 bases; unmatched bases: 8. In DNA, the CDR3 is TGTGCCAGCAGTTGGGGTGGCGGGAGAAAGACCCAGTACTTC. It yields the protein CASSWGGGRKTQYF.

V is TRBV19 and J is TRBJ1-2, with 8 bases aligning to TRBD1. The CDR3 has 16 residues. Germline V gene data show CDR1 as LNHDA and CDR2 as SQIVND (reference sequence). V lost 5 bases and J lost 1; bases outside the gene matches: 9. For the CDR3, the DNA is TGTGCCAGTAGTCCCGGTCAGGGGGCGCATAACTATGGCTACACCTTC. Translating it yields CASSPGQGAHNYGYTF.

The chain couples TRBV14 to TRBJ1-2; possibly TRBD1 for D (5 bases). CDR1 SGHDN and CDR2 FVKESK come from the germline V gene. This CDR3 spans 15 amino acids. Trimming removed 1 base from V and 0 bases from J, with 9 bases in between. CDR3 nucleotides: TGTGCCAGCAGCCAAGCAGGGAGAGCTAACTATGGCTACACCTTC. This codes for CASSQAGRANYGYTF.

This clonotype was recorded a few times. The chain is built from TRBV5-4 and TRBJ1-2, with no clear D. The CDR3 is made up of 13 amino acids. Germline CDR1 SGHNT, CDR2 YYREEE (reference sequence). Trimming cost V 4 bases and J 1 base, with 8 bases left between them. The CDR3 here is CASSPRDNYGYTF. CDR3 DNA sequence: TGTGCCAGCAGCCCCCGGGATAACTATGGCTACACCTTC.

This clonotype was seen a few times. The V gene is TRBV25-1, the J gene TRBJ1-1; 8 positions match TRBD1. Germline CDR1 and CDR2: MGHDK and SYGVNS. V lost 6 bases, J lost 0 bases, and 6 bases stayed unmatched. CDR3 length: 15 residues. The CDR3 region is CASRGTGLMNTEAFF. The CDR3 DNA is TGTGCCAGCAGAGGGACAGGCCTGATGAACACTGAAGCTTTCTTT.

This clonotype came up many times. The rearrangement joins TRBV6-1 to TRBJ2-7, with D tentatively TRBD2 (6 bases). The CDR3 totals 16 residues. V was cut by 5 bases and J by 0 bases, with 17 bases left in between. Germline CDR1 and CDR2: MNHNS and SASEGT. The chain's CDR3 is CASSPWGLDSSYEQYF. CDR3 bases: TGTGCCAGCAGTCCCTGGGGACTCGACAGCTCCTACGAGCAGTACTTC.

V usage is TRBV6-2 or TRBV6-3 and J usage is TRBJ1-5, with a tentative D call TRBD1 (6 bases). The V end was cut by 7 bases, the J end by 4 bases, with 11 bases between. Germline-derived CDR1 and CDR2 are MNHEY and SVGEGT. The CDR3 loop spans 13 amino acids. The DNA of the CDR3 is TGTGCCAGCATGACTGGACAGAATCAGCCCCAGCATTTT. This sequence encodes CASMTGQNQPQHF.

This clonotype was detected only a few times. The chain has TRBV11-2 and TRBJ2-4; 10 bases map to TRBD2. This CDR3 is 18 amino acids long. Unmatched junction bases numbered 10, after V lost 5 bases and J lost 0 bases. Germline V gene data show CDR1 as SGHAT and CDR2 as FQNNGV. The CDR3 loop is CASSQPPGTSVAKNIQYF. In DNA, the CDR3 is TGTGCCAGCAGCCAACCTCCCGGGACTAGCGTAGCCAAAAACATTCAGTACTTC.

The chain is built from TRBV6-2 or TRBV6-3 and TRBJ2-4, with 10 bases lining up with TRBD2. CDR3 length: 18 amino acids. With 2 bases clipped from V and 0 bases from J, the junction kept 7 bases outside the gene matches. Germline V CDR1 and CDR2: MNHEY, SVGEGT. CDR3: CASSYPSGSGLAKNIQYF. CDR3 nucleotide sequence: TGTGCCAGCAGTTACCCTAGCGGGAGTGGGCTAGCCAAAAACATTCAGTACTTC.

V and J are TRBV5-1 and TRBJ1-4; weak D call: TRBD1 (6 bases). The CDR3 loop spans 15 amino acids. V was clipped by 1 base and J by 8 bases, with 15 bases between them. Per the germline V gene, CDR1 is SGHRS and CDR2 is YFSETQ. DNA for the CDR3: TGCGCCAGCAGCTTGAACAGGGCTCGGGACGAAAAACTGTTTTTT. Translation: CASSLNRARDEKLFF.